The 11 T cell receptor beta chains below were found in one sample sequenced in a study of response to subunit inactivated influenza vaccine. TCRdb reprocessed the RT-PCR reads with MiXCR, giving one entry per CDR3 protein. The sample lists hundreds of thousands of distinct CDR3 sequences, approximately 14% seen once, with approximately 10% in the top ten. The sequencing used PBMCs from blood, collected about 12 days after vaccination. These TCRs come from a man between 50 and 59 years old who received an inactivated influenza vaccine.

The V gene is TRBV20-1, the J gene TRBJ2-3; 10 positions agree with TRBD2. Germline V lookup: CDR1 DFQATT, CDR2 SNEGSKA (reference sequence). CDR3 length: 19 amino acids. The V segment lost 6 bases and the J segment 0 bases; nucleotides outside the gene matches: 18. CDR3 sequence reads: CSAVPLLAGLTSSTDTQYF. The CDR3 DNA follows: TGCAGTGCCGTACCGCTACTAGCGGGGCTTACCTCAAGCACAGATACGCAGTATTTT.

This chain joins TRBV2 and TRBJ1-2, with D possibly being TRBD1 (5 bases). The CDR3 consists of 15 residues. V lost 5 bases and J 1 base, leaving 14 bases between the germline ends. Germline V gives CDR1 SNHLY, CDR2 FYNNEI. CDR3 in amino acids: CASSPGAGLNYGYTF. The CDR3 DNA is TGTGCCAGCAGTCCTGGGGCCGGACTTAACTATGGCTACACCTTC.

V usage is TRBV7-9 and J usage is TRBJ2-7, with D possibly TRBD1 on 6 matching bases. V lost 5 bases, J lost 7 bases, and 21 bases lay in between. CDR1 and CDR2 from the germline V gene are SEHNR and FQNEAQ (reference sequence). This CDR3 has 15 amino acids. CDR3 protein: CASSRGEAGDREQYF. The CDR3 coding sequence is TGTGCCAGCAGCCGAGGAGAAGCAGGGGATCGGGAGCAGTACTTC.

The chain is built from TRBV6-2 or TRBV6-3 and TRBJ2-3, with 7 positions matching TRBD2. Germline V gene data show CDR1 as MNHEY and CDR2 as SVGEGT. This CDR3 contains 15 residues. The V segment lost 8 bases and the J segment 1 base; nucleotides outside the gene matches: 9. The CDR3 sequence is CASRVSGVRTDTQYF. CDR3 nucleotides: TGTGCCAGCCGCGTCAGCGGGGTTCGCACAGATACGCAGTATTTT.

The chain joins TRBV20-1 to TRBJ1-5; no firm D call. CDR1 and CDR2 (germline): DFQATT, SNEGSKA (reference sequence). The CDR3 extends over 17 amino acids. Deletions cut 2 bases from V and 4 bases from J, with 21 bases between. CDR3 DNA sequence: TGCAGTGCTAGAAATTCGGCGTTGGGGTTCGAGAATCAGCCCCAGCATTTT. As protein: CSARNSALGFENQPQHF.

This clonotype was seen only a few times. CDR3 sequence reads: CSASGSGRSDTQYF. For the CDR3, the DNA is TGCAGTGCGTCCGGAAGCGGGAGATCAGATACGCAGTATTTT. The rearrangement links TRBV20-1 to TRBJ2-3; 8 positions agree with TRBD2. Germline V gene data show CDR1 as DFQATT and CDR2 as SNEGSKA (reference sequence). There are 14 residues in the CDR3. V was pared by 6 bases and J by 4 bases, with 9 bases of the junction left unmatched.

Turning to this clonotype: Possible read error: a much larger clone is one base away. The chain employs TRBV12-3 or TRBV12-4 and TRBJ1-6; D unresolved. The CDR3 loop spans 12 amino acids. V was clipped by 3 bases and J by 10 bases, with 7 bases between them. In nucleotides, the CDR3 is TGTGCCAGCAGTTTTTCGGCATCACCCCTCCACTTT. Translating gives CASSFSASPLHF.

The V and J genes are TRBV7-9 and TRBJ1-4; TRBD1 might be the D (6 bases). In germline, CDR1 is SEHNR, CDR2 FQNEAQ (reference sequence). The CDR3 runs 15 residues. V was pared by 5 bases and J by 1 base, with 11 bases between. CDR3 residues: CASSTRGGTNEKLFF. CDR3 nucleotide sequence: TGTGCCAGCAGCACACGAGGGGGAACTAATGAAAAACTGTTTTTT.

V usage is TRBV20-1 and J usage is TRBJ2-5; possibly TRBD1 for D (5 bases). Trimming cost V 3 bases and J 5 bases, with 16 bases left between them. The length of the CDR3 is 14 residues. Germline V gives CDR1 DFQATT, CDR2 SNEGSKA (reference sequence). The DNA of the CDR3 is TGCAGTGCTAGTAGTTGGCAGGGTCGGGAGACCCAGTACTTC. Protein product: CSASSWQGRETQYF.

The chain joins TRBV20-1 to TRBJ2-5; D may be TRBD2 (7 bases). Deletions cut 6 bases from V and 1 base from J, with 15 bases between. This CDR3 comprises 14 residues. In germline, CDR1 is DFQATT, CDR2 SNEGSKA (reference sequence). CDR3: CSAPVAGAQETQYF. CDR3 DNA: TGCAGTGCACCTGTGGCGGGGGCCCAAGAGACCCAGTACTTC.

This clonotype showed up just a few times. The CDR3 region has the DNA TGTGCCAGCAGCTTAGCCGGACAGGGAAACATTCAGTACTTC. Translation: CASSLAGQGNIQYF. The V and J genes are TRBV7-2 and TRBJ2-4; 8 nucleotides agree with TRBD1. Germline V gene data show CDR1 as SGHTA and CDR2 as FQGNSA. The CDR3 length is 14 residues. Trimming at V came to 0 bases and at J to 6 bases, leaving 1 base not matched to a gene.